Below, 30 T cell receptor beta chains from the same sample are listed, as sequenced in a study of T cells after yellow fever vaccination. One entry per CDR3 protein results from TCRdb running MiXCR on the 5' RACE reads. Here the sample spans a few hundred thousand distinct CDR3 sequences, around 8.1% being singletons. This specimen consisted of PBMCs, obtained around 45 days after the first yellow fever vaccination. The receptor set was obtained from a man aged 18 to 35 who received the YFV17D yellow fever vaccine.

This chain uses TRBV5-1 with TRBJ2-7; TRBD1 aligns across 8 bases. The germline V gene encodes CDR1 SGHRS and CDR2 YFSETQ. The CDR3 extends over 14 amino acids. V shed 4 bases, J shed 1 base, and the junction held 4 bases outside the gene matches. Here the CDR3 reads CASSIGQGSYEQYF. In DNA form, the CDR3 reads TGCGCCAGCAGCATAGGACAGGGTTCCTACGAGCAGTACTTC.

This clonotype turned up a few times. V is TRBV6-5 and J is TRBJ2-2; D might be TRBD1 (6 bases). The CDR3 contains 14 residues. Trimming cost V 0 bases and J 6 bases, with 8 bases left between them. Germline V gene lookup returns CDR1 MNHEY and CDR2 SVGAGI. CDR3 in DNA: TGTGCCAGCAGTTACTCGAAGGGGGCCGGGGAGCTGTTTTTT. It translates to CASSYSKGAGELFF.

This clonotype was observed a few times. The chain employs TRBV7-2 and TRBJ2-7, with TRBD1 matching over 8 bases. CDR3 length: 13 amino acids. V was clipped by 4 bases and J by 6 bases; unmatched bases: 5. CDR1 is SGHTA and CDR2 is FQGNSA in the germline V gene. The CDR3 sequence: CASSSGQGREQYV. In nucleotides, the CDR3 is TGTGCCAGCAGCTCCGGACAGGGACGCGAGCAGTACGTC.

CDR3 in amino acids: CASSSFETGNTEAFF. CDR3 in DNA: TGTGCCAGCAGCAGCTTCGAAACGGGAAACACTGAAGCTTTCTTT. V and J are TRBV7-9 and TRBJ1-1; D gene uncertain. Trimming pared 5 bases from V and 2 bases from J, leaving 15 bases between. This CDR3 spans 15 amino acids. Germline CDR1 and CDR2: SEHNR and FQNEAQ (reference sequence). Filled out from reference TRBV7-9 and TRBJ1-1, the complete variable domain reads DTGVSQNPRHKITKRGQNVTFRCDPISEHNRLYWYRQTLGQGPEFLTYFQNEAQLEKSRLLSDRFSAERPKGSFSTLEIQRTEQGDSAMYLCASSSFETGNTEAFFGQGTRLTVV.

The CDR3 DNA reads as TGTGCCATCACCCGGGACACGGCCTACAATGAGCAGTTCTTC. Its protein is CAITRDTAYNEQFF. The V and J genes are TRBV10-3 and TRBJ2-1; weak D call: TRBD1 (6 bases). In germline, CDR1 is ENHRY, CDR2 SYGVKD. The CDR3 runs 14 residues. The V end was cut by 7 bases, the J end by 2 bases, with 12 bases between.

This clonotype was detected ten times or more. The chain links TRBV7-6 to TRBJ2-1; TRBD1 matches at 9 bases. CDR1 is SGHVS and CDR2 is FNYEAQ in the germline V gene. The CDR3 runs to 15 residues. V lost 4 bases to trimming and J lost 6 bases; unmatched junction nucleotides: 7. CDR3 sequence (DNA): TGTGCCAGCAGCTCCGGGACAGGGATGGGCAATGAGCAGTTCTTC. It specifies CASSSGTGMGNEQFF.

The chain joins TRBV5-1 to TRBJ2-7; D is perhaps TRBD1 (5 bases). The CDR3 is 14 amino acids. V dropped 0 bases and J dropped 3 bases, with 10 bases sitting between them. Germline CDR1 is SGHRS and CDR2 is YFSETQ. The CDR3 protein is CASSLEQEFYEQYF. The CDR3 coding sequence is TGCGCCAGCAGCTTGGAACAGGAATTCTACGAGCAGTACTTC.

The genes are TRBV6-5 and TRBJ2-3; no firm D call. This CDR3 comprises 11 residues. V was shortened by 6 bases and J by 6 bases, with 7 bases between the two germline ends. Germline assignment: CDR1 MNHEY and CDR2 SVGAGI. CDR3 in amino acids: CASRGWDTQYF. The CDR3 DNA reads TGTGCCAGCAGGGGTTGGGATACGCAGTATTTT.

This CDR3 reads CASSFTGADTQYF. The DNA for the CDR3 is TGTGCCAGCAGCTTCACGGGGGCAGATACGCAGTATTTT. The J gene is TRBJ2-3, the V gene TRBV11-2, with D possibly TRBD2 on 6 matching bases. Between the trimmed V and J ends, which lost 3 bases and 4 bases, there was a span of 8 bases. CDR3 length: 13 residues. Germline V gene sequence: CDR1 SGHAT, CDR2 FQNNGV.

This clonotype was seen ten or more times. The chain joins TRBV5-1 to TRBJ1-1; 7 bases align to TRBD1. The CDR3 runs 15 residues. With 0 bases clipped from V and 3 bases from J, the junction kept 5 bases outside the gene matches. The germline gives CDR1 SGHRS, CDR2 YFSETQ. The CDR3 nucleotides read TGCGCCAGCAGCTTGGCCGGGACAGCTGACACTGAAGCTTTCTTT. Its protein is CASSLAGTADTEAFF.

The table lists this clonotype with many counts. This chain links TRBV12-3 or TRBV12-4 with TRBJ2-3; D gene ambiguous. This CDR3 spans 15 amino acids. Trimming took 1 base from V and 0 from J, leaving 8 bases between them. This chain's CDR3 is CASSLGVASTDTQYF. DNA of the CDR3: TGTGCCAGCAGTTTAGGGGTCGCTAGCACAGATACGCAGTATTTT.

This clonotype was found a few times. The chain joins TRBV12-3 or TRBV12-4 to TRBJ2-1; 8 bases line up with TRBD2. This CDR3 is built from 15 residues. V shed 3 bases and J 5 bases; nucleotides not matched to a gene: 6. For the CDR3, the DNA is TGTGCCAGCAGTTTCGGGGGGGCCCTTAACAATGAGCAGTTCTTC. Translation: CASSFGGALNNEQFF.

The gene calls are TRBV13 and TRBJ2-7; 8 positions match TRBD1. With V trimmed by 5 bases and J by 3 bases, 3 bases remained unmatched. CDR1 PRHDT and CDR2 FYEKMQ come from the germline V gene (reference sequence). CDR3 size: 13 residues. The CDR3 here is CASSGDRIYEQYF. The CDR3 nucleotides read TGTGCCAGCAGCGGGGACAGGATCTACGAGCAGTACTTC.

The rearrangement joins TRBV24-1 to TRBJ2-1; TRBD1 matches at 9 bases. From germline, CDR1 is KGHDR and CDR2 SFDVKD. V shed 4 bases and J 4 bases; nucleotides not matched to a gene: 7. The CDR3 is 16 amino acids. The CDR3 DNA reads as TGTGCCACCAGTGACTCGGACAGGGGAATGTACAATGAGCAGTTCTTC. Encoded protein: CATSDSDRGMYNEQFF.

The V and J genes are TRBV27 and TRBJ2-4, with 10 bases matching TRBD1. The length of the CDR3 is 16 residues. V was pared by 6 bases and J by 5 bases, with 10 bases of the junction left unmatched. CDR1 is MNHEY, CDR2 SMNVEV, per germline (reference sequence). This CDR3 is CASSPGQGLWENIQYF. CDR3 in DNA: TGTGCCAGCAGCCCGGGACAGGGGCTTTGGGAAAACATTCAGTACTTC.

This chain connects TRBV30 to TRBJ1-5; maybe TRBD1 (5 bases). Germline V lookup: CDR1 GTSNPN, CDR2 SVGIG (reference sequence). CDR3 size: 13 residues. Between the trimmed V and J ends, which lost 3 bases and 9 bases, there was a span of 15 bases. The CDR3 sequence: CAWSGDAAGPQHF. CDR3 sequence (DNA): TGTGCCTGGAGCGGGGACGCGGCGGGGCCCCAGCATTTT.

The chain is built from TRBV10-3 and TRBJ2-7; 11 nucleotides match TRBD1. CDR3 length: 16 amino acids. V lost 0 bases and J lost 5; bases outside the gene matches: 6. CDR1 is ENHRY and CDR2 is SYGVKD in the germline V gene. The CDR3 reads CAISESKGQGADEQYF. CDR3 sequence (DNA): TGTGCCATCAGTGAGTCTAAAGGACAGGGGGCCGACGAGCAGTACTTC.

The V call is TRBV4-3, the J call TRBJ2-5, with D uncertain. The CDR3 runs 14 residues. Trimming took off 3 bases at V and 1 base at J, with 9 bases between the two ends. Germline loops: CDR1 LGHNA, CDR2 YSLEER. CDR3 bases: TGCGCCAGCAGCCATACAGCCCGCCAAGAGACCCAGTACTTC. This sequence encodes CASSHTARQETQYF.

The chain has TRBV30 and TRBJ2-7, with TRBD2 identical over 7 bases. V lost 2 bases and J lost 7; bases outside the gene matches: 5. The CDR3 runs 12 residues. Germline CDR1 GTSNPN, CDR2 SVGIG (reference sequence). The CDR3 region is CAWSLRAGEQYF. CDR3 nucleotides: TGTGCCTGGAGTCTGAGAGCGGGGGAGCAGTACTTC.

This clonotype was observed a few times. The CDR3 reads CASSSLAGNEQFF. In nucleotides, the CDR3 is TGTGCCAGCAGCTCGCTAGCGGGGAATGAGCAGTTCTTC. The chain recombines TRBV7-3 with TRBJ2-1; 9 bases map to TRBD2. V lost 4 bases, J lost 7 bases, and 2 bases stayed unmatched. This CDR3 region has 13 residues. Per the germline V gene, CDR1 is SGHTA and CDR2 is FQGTGA.

The genes are TRBV4-2 and TRBJ1-1, with TRBD1 matching 8 bases. Losses at the gene ends were 3 bases for V and 2 bases for J; bases not matched to a gene: 5. CDR1 is LGHNA, CDR2 YNFKEQ, per germline. CDR3 length: 15 amino acids. The CDR3 sequence: CASSHGRGPNTEAFF. The CDR3 DNA reads TGTGCCAGCAGCCATGGCAGGGGGCCTAACACTGAAGCTTTCTTT.

This chain connects TRBV4-1 to TRBJ1-1, with a weak D call TRBD1 (5 bases). Trimming shortened V by 3 bases and J by 2 bases, and 13 bases separated the two germline ends. Germline V CDR1 and CDR2: MGHRA, YSYEKL. The CDR3 is 15 amino acids. Here the CDR3 reads CASSHPLGGNTEAFF. The CDR3 DNA reads TGCGCCAGCAGCCACCCCCTCGGGGGAAACACTGAAGCTTTCTTT.

The gene calls are TRBV28 and TRBJ2-5; the D is unclear. CDR3 length: 16 residues. V lost 4 bases, J lost 5 bases, and 20 bases lay in between. Per germline, CDR1 MDHEN and CDR2 SYDVKM. This CDR3 reads CASSSPPGVLVETQYF. The CDR3 DNA reads TGTGCCAGCAGTTCCCCCCCCGGCGTGTTGGTGGAGACCCAGTACTTC.

This clonotype was detected a few times. The V and J genes are TRBV27 and TRBJ2-1, with 9 nucleotides matching TRBD2. The junction had 7 bases not matched to a gene; V was cut back by 3 bases and J by 7 bases. This CDR3 is 15 amino acids long. The V gene's germline CDR1 is MNHEY and CDR2 SMNVEV (reference sequence). CDR3: CASSFWRGGGNEQFF. DNA for the CDR3: TGTGCCAGCAGTTTCTGGCGGGGGGGAGGTAATGAGCAGTTCTTC.

The CDR3 sequence is CASSLGLAGALNEQFF. The DNA for the CDR3 is TGCGCCAGCAGCCTGGGACTAGCGGGGGCGCTGAATGAGCAGTTCTTC. V and J are TRBV5-1 and TRBJ2-1, with 14 bases matching TRBD2. Germline V gene sequence: CDR1 SGHRS, CDR2 YFSETQ. V shed 4 bases and J 7 bases; nucleotides not matched to a gene: 7. This CDR3 has 16 amino acids. The complete variable domain, with remaining parts taken from reference TRBV5-1 and TRBJ2-1, reads KAGVTQTPRYLIKTRGQQVTLSCSPISGHRSVSWYQQTPGQGLQFLFEYFSETQRNKGNFPGRFSGRQFSNSRSEMNVSTLELGDSALYLCASSLGLAGALNEQFFGPGTRLTVL.

This clonotype has just a few counts. The chain recombines TRBV29-1 with TRBJ2-6; the D gene is possibly TRBD2 (6 bases). Trimming took off 3 bases at V and 3 bases at J, with 6 bases between the two ends. CDR1 SQVTM and CDR2 ANQGSEA come from the germline V gene. This CDR3 has 13 residues. CDR3 amino acids: CSVEGGGANVLTF. Written as DNA, the CDR3 is TGCAGCGTTGAGGGAGGTGGGGCCAACGTCCTGACTTTC. The whole variable domain, remainder taken from reference TRBV29-1 and TRBJ2-6, is SAVISQKPSRDICQRGTSLTIQCQVDSQVTMMFWYRQQPGQSLTLIATANQGSEATYESGFVIDKFPISRPNLTFSTLTVSNMSPEDSSIYLCSVEGGGANVLTFGAGSRLTVL.

This clonotype was found a few times. The CDR3 DNA reads as TGTGCCAGCAGCACGAGACAGGGATGGGCCAAAAACATTCAGTACTTC. Encoded protein: CASSTRQGWAKNIQYF. The chain employs TRBV21-1 and TRBJ2-4; the tabulated D call, TRBD1, remains unverified against the DNA. TRBV21-1 is shown as a pseudogene. This CDR3 has 16 residues.

The V call is TRBV5-4, the J call TRBJ1-5; 7 bases line up with TRBD1. Germline V gene data show CDR1 as SGHNT and CDR2 as YYREEE (reference sequence). With V trimmed by 4 bases and J by 5 bases, 6 bases remained unmatched. CDR3 length: 14 amino acids. Here the CDR3 DNA reads TGTGCCAGCAGCCCCGGACAGGTCGATCAGCCCCAGCATTTT. Residues: CASSPGQVDQPQHF.

A few counts support this clonotype. V gene TRBV12-3 or TRBV12-4 combines with J gene TRBJ1-1; D unresolved. CDR3 length equals 15 residues. V lost 5 bases, J lost 1 base, and 14 bases lay in between. This CDR3 is CASSPRRQENTEAFF. CDR3 sequence (DNA): TGTGCCAGCAGTCCTCGAAGGCAGGAGAACACTGAAGCTTTCTTT.

This chain connects TRBV5-1 to TRBJ2-5; TRBD1 matches at 7 bases. This CDR3 contains 15 residues. Looked up from germline, CDR1 is SGHRS and CDR2 is YFSETQ. The V segment lost 4 bases and the J segment 5 bases; nucleotides outside the gene matches: 11. This chain's CDR3 is CASSPTGDVVETQYF. The DNA for the CDR3 is TGCGCCAGCAGCCCAACAGGGGATGTTGTGGAGACCCAGTACTTC.